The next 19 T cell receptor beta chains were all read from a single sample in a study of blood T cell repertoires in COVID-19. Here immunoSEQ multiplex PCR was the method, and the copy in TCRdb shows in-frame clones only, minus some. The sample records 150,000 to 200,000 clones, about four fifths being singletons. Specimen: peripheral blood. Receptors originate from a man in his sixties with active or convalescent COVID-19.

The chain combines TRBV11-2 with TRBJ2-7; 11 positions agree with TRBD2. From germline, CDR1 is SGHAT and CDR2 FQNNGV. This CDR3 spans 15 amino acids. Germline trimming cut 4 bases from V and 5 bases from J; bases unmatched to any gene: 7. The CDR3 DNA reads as TGTGCCAGCAGCTATACTAGCGGGAGAGAGCACGAGCAGTACTTC. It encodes CASSYTSGREHEQYF. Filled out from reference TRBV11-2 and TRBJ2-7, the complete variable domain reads EAGVAQSPRYKIIEKRQSVAFWCNPISGHATLYWYQQILGQGPKLLIQFQNNGVVDDSQLPKDRFSAERLKGVDSTLKIQPAKLEDSAVYLCASSYTSGREHEQYFGPGTRLTVT.

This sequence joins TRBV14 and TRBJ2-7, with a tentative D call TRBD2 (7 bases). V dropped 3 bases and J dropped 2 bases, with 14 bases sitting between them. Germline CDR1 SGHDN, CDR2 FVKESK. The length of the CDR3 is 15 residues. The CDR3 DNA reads TGTGCCAGCAGCCAGTACACCGGGGGGCCCTACGAGCAGTACTTC. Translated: CASSQYTGGPYEQYF. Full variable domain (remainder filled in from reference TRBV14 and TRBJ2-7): EAGVTQFPSHSVIEKGQTVTLRCDPISGHDNLYWYRRVMGKEIKFLLHFVKESKQDESGMPNNRFLAERTGGTYSTLKVQPAELEDSGVYFCASSQYTGGPYEQYFGPGTRLTVT.

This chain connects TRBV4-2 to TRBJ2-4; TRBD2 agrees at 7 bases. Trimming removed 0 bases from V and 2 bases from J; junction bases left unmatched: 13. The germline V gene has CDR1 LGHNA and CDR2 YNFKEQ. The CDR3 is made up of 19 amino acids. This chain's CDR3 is CASSQEAHSSGRPKNIQYF. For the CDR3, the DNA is TGTGCCAGCAGCCAAGAGGCCCACTCTAGCGGTCGGCCCAAAAACATTCAGTACTTC.

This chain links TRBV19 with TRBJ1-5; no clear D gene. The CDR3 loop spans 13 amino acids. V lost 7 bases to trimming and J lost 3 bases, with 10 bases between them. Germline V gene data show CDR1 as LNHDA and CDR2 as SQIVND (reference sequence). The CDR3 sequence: CASIGGNNQPQHF. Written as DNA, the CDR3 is TGTGCCAGTATAGGAGGGAACAATCAGCCCCAGCATTTT.

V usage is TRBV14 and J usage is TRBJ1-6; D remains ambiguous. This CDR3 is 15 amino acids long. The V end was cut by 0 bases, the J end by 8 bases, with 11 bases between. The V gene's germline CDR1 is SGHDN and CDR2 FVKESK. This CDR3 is CASSQDRGSYSPLHF. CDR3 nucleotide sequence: TGTGCCAGCAGCCAAGATCGAGGCAGTTATTCACCCCTCCACTTT.

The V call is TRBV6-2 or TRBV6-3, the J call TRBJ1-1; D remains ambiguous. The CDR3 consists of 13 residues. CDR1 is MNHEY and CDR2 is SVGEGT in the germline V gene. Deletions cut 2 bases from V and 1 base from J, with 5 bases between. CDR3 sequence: CASSYTANTEAFF. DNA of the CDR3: TGTGCCAGCAGTTACACAGCGAACACTGAAGCTTTCTTT.

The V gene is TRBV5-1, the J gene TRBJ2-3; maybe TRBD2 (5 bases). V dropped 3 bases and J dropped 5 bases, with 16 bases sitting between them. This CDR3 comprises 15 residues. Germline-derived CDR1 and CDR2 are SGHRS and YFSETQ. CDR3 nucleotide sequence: TGCGCCAGCAGCTCCGGGGTGTCCCTAGAAGATACGCAGTATTTT. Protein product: CASSSGVSLEDTQYF.

CDR3: CASRDREATNEKLFF. CDR3 coding DNA: TGTGCCAGTAGAGACAGGGAAGCAACTAATGAAAAACTGTTTTTT. The J gene is TRBJ1-4, the V gene TRBV19; 7 nucleotides align to TRBD1. Looked up from germline, CDR1 is LNHDA and CDR2 is SQIVND (reference sequence). Unmatched junction bases numbered 4, after V lost 6 bases and J lost 0 bases. This CDR3 contains 15 residues.

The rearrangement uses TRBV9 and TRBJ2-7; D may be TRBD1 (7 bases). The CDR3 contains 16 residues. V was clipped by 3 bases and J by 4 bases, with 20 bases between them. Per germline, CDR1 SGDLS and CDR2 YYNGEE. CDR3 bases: TGTGCCAGCAGCGCACGCCAGTCAGGGGGGAGATACGAGCAGTACTTC. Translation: CASSARQSGGRYEQYF.

The chain's CDR3 is CASSLLTGGGNEQFF. The CDR3 region has the DNA TGCGCCAGCAGCTTGCTAACGGGGGGAGGGAATGAGCAGTTCTTC. The V gene is TRBV5-1, the J gene TRBJ2-1; 7 bases line up with TRBD2. J gave up 7 bases and V 1 base, and 8 bases lay outside the gene matches. The CDR3 has 15 amino acids. Looked up from germline, CDR1 is SGHRS and CDR2 is YFSETQ.

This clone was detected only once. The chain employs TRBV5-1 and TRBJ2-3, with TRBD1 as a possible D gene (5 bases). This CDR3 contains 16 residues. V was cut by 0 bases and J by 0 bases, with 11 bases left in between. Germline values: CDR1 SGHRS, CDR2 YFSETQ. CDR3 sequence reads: CASSLDQGFSTDTQYF. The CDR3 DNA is TGCGCCAGCAGCTTGGACCAGGGCTTTAGCACAGATACGCAGTATTTT.

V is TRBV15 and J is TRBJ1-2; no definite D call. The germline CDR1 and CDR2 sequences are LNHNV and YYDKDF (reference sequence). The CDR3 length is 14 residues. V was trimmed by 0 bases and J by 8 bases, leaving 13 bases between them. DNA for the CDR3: TGTGCCACCAGCAGAGATCTGACGGCGGGGGGCTACACCTTC. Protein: CATSRDLTAGGYTF.

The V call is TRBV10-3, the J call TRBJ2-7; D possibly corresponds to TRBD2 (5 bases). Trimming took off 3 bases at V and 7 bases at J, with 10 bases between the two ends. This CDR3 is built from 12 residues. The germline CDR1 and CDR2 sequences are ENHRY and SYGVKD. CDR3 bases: TGTGCCATCAGTGACGGGAATGTGGAGCAGTACTTC. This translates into CAISDGNVEQYF.

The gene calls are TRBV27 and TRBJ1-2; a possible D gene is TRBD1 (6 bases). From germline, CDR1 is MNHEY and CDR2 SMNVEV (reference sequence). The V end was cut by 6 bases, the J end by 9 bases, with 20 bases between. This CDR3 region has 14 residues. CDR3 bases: TGTGCCAGCAGAGCAGGGGAGGGGGTTCCTCGCTACACCTTC. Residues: CASRAGEGVPRYTF.

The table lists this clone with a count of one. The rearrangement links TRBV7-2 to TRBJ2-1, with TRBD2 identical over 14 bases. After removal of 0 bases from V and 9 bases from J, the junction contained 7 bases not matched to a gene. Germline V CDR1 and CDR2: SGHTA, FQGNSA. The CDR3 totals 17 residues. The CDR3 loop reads CASSLATSGGAMGEQFF. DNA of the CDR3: TGTGCCAGCAGCTTAGCGACTAGCGGGGGGGCCATGGGTGAGCAGTTCTTC.

CDR3 amino acids: CASSDSAGRKLFF. CDR3 DNA sequence: TGTGCCAGCAGTGACTCGGCGGGGCGAAAACTGTTTTTT. This rearrangement joins TRBV6-4 to TRBJ1-4; TRBD1 might be the D (5 bases). V gave up 0 bases and J gave up 10 bases, with 9 bases separating them. Germline-derived CDR1 and CDR2 are MRHNA and SNTAGT. The CDR3 length is 13 residues.

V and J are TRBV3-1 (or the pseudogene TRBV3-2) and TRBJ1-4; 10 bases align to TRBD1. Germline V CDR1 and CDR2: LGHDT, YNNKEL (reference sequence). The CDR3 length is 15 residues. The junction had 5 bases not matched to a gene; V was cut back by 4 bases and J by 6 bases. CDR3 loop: CASSPTGTGDEKLFF. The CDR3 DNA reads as TGTGCCAGCAGCCCCACCGGGACAGGGGATGAAAAACTGTTTTTT.

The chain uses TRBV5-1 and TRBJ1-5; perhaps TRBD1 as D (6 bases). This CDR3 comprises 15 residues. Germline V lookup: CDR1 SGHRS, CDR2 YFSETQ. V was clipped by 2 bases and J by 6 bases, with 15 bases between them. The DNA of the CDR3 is TGCGCCAGCAGCTTAGGGACAATTCCTGGTCAGCCCCAGCATTTT. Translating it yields CASSLGTIPGQPQHF.

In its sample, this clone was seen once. This CDR3 reads CASSLEVGQGDEKLFF. The CDR3 bases are TGTGCCAGCAGCTTGGAGGTCGGACAGGGTGATGAAAAACTGTTTTTT. The chain carries TRBV5-8 and TRBJ1-4; 8 bases are a match to TRBD1. The CDR3 runs 16 residues. V was pared by 0 bases and J by 6 bases, with 7 bases of the junction left unmatched. Germline values: CDR1 SGHTS, CDR2 YDEGEE.